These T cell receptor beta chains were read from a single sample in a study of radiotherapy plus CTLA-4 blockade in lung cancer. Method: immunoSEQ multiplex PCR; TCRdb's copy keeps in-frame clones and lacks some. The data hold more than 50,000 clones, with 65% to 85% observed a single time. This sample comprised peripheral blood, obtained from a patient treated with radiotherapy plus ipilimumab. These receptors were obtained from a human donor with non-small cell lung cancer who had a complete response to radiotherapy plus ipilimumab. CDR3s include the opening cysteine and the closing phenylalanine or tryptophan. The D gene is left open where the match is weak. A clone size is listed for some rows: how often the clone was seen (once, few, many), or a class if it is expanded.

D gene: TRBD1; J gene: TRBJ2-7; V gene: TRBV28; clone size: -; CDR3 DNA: TGTGCCAGCAGGACAGGGCGGTACGAGCAGTACTTC; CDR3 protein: CASRTGRYEQYF
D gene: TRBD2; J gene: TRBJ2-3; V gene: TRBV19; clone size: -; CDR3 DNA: TGTGCCAGTAGTCCGGGACTAGCGGGAGGCCACACAGATACGCAGTATTTT; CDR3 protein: CASSPGLAGGHTDTQYF
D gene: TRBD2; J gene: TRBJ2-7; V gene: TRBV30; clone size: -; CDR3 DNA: TGTGCCTGGAGTGAGGGCGGGAGGAAAGAGCAGTACTTC; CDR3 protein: CAWSEGGRKEQYF
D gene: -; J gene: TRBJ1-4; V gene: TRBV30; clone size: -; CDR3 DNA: TGTGCCTGGAGAGGGGGTGGGGAGGAAAAACTGTTTTTT; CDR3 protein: CAWRGGGEEKLFF
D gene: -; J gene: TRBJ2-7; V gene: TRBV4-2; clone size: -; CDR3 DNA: TGTGCCAGCAGCCAAGAAGCCGACTATTCCTACGAGCAGTACTTC; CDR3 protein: CASSQEADYSYEQYF
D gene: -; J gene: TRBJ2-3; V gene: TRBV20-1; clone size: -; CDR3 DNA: TGCAGTGCTACCCTAGCAGATACGCAGTATTTT; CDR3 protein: CSATLADTQYF
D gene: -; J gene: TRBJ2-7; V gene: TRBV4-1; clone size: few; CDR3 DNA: TGCGCCAGCAGCCAAGTTTCCGAGAGTTTTAGCGCGAAACTCTACGAGCAGTACTTC; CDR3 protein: CASSQVSESFSAKLYEQYF
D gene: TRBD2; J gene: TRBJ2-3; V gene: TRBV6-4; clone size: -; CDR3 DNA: TGTGCCAGCAGTGCCACTAGCGGAAATACGCAGTATTTT; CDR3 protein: CASSATSGNTQYF
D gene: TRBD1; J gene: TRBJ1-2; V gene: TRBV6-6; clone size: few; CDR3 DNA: TGTGCCAGCGGCCTAAGACAGGGAGACTATGGCTACACCTTC; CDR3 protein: CASGLRQGDYGYTF
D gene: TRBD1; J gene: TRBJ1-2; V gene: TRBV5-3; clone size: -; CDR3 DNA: TGTGCCAGCAGCGGAGGGACAGGAAGGTCCTATGGCTACACCTTC; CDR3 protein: CASSGGTGRSYGYTF
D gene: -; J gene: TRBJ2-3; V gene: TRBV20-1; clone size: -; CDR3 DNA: TGCAGTGCTAGTCCCGGCAGGGAAGGGTATTTT; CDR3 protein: CSASPGREGYF
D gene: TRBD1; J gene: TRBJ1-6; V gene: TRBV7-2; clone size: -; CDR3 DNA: TGTGCCAGCAGCTCGGGACAGTGGTATTCACCCCTCCACTTT; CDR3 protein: CASSSGQWYSPLHF
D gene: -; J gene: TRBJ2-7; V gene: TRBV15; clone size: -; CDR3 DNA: TGTGCCACCAGCAGAGGACAGGACTCCTACGAGCAGTACTTC; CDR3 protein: CATSRGQDSYEQYF
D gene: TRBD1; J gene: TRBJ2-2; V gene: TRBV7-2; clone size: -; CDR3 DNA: TGTGCCAGCAGCTTAGGAGTCGGAAGGGACAGGGCCCCCGGGGAGCTGTTTTTT; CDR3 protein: CASSLGVGRDRAPGELFF
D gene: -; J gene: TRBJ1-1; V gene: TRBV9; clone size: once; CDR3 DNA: TGTGCCAGCAGCGGAGCCCTCCAATCGTCGGCTTTCTTT; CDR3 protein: CASSGALQSSAFF
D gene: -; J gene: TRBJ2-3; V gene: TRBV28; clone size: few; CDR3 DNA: TGTGCCAGCAGTCCACATCCAGGGAAAGATACGCAGTATTTT; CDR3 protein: CASSPHPGKDTQYF
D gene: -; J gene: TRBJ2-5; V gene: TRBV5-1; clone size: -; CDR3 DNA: TGCGCCAGCAGCTTGGTGACAGGCCGAAAAGAGACCCAGTACTTC; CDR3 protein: CASSLVTGRKETQYF
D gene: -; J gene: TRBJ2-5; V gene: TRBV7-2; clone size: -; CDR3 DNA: TGTGCCAGCAGCCAGGTCCGTGGAGGACGGGAGACCCAGTACTTC; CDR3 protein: CASSQVRGGRETQYF
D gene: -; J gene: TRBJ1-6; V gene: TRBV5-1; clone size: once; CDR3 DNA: TGCGCCAGCAGCTTGGTAGAGGGCTCACCCCTCCACTTT; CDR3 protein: CASSLVEGSPLHF
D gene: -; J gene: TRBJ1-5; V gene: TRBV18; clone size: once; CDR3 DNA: TGTGCCAGCTCAAAGTTAAATGGCTCCCATCAGCCCCAGCATTTT; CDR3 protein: CASSKLNGSHQPQHF
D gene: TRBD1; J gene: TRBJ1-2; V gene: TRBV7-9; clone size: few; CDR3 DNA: TGTGCCAGCAGATTAGGGACAGGAGATGGCTACACCTTC; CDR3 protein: CASRLGTGDGYTF
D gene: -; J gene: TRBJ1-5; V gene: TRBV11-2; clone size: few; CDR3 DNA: TGTGCCAAAAAGAGGGACAATCAGCCCCAGCATTTT; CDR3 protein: CAKKRDNQPQHF
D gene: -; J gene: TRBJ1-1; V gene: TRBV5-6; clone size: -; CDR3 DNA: TGTGCCAGCAGCGAGAGATGGGGGAGGCTCGACACTGAAGCTTTCTTT; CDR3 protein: CASSERWGRLDTEAFF
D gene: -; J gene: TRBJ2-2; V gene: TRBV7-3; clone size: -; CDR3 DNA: TGTGCCAGCAGCCAGGACAGTAGCGGGCCCGCGAACACCGGGGAGCTGTTTTTT; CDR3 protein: CASSQDSSGPANTGELFF
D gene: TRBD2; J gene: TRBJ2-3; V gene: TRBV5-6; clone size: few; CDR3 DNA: TGTGCCAGCAGCTTGGGAGCGGGGGCTGGAGATACGCAGTATTTT; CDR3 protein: CASSLGAGAGDTQYF
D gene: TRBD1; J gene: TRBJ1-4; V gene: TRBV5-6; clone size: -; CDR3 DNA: TGTGCCAGCAGAAAATTGGGGGACAGGGGGAATGAAAAACTGTTTTTT; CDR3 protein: CASRKLGDRGNEKLFF
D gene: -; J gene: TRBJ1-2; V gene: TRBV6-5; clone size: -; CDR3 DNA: TGTGCCAGCACCCTGGGGGGGGACTATGGCTACACCTTC; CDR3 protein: CASTLGGDYGYTF
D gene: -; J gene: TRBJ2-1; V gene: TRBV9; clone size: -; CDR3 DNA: TGTGCCAGCAGCGTAGCAGGTTTAACCTACAATGAGCAGTTCTTC; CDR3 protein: CASSVAGLTYNEQFF
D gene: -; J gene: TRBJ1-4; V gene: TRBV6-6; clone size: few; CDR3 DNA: TGTGCCAGCAGTTTGGACTATAATGAAAAACTGTTTTTT; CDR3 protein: CASSLDYNEKLFF
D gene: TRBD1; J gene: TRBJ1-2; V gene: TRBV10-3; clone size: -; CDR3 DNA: TGTGCCATCAACGGACAGGGGGCGGGTGGCTACACCTTC; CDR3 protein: CAINGQGAGGYTF